What follows are 21 T cell receptor beta chains derived from one specimen sequenced in a study of glioma-infiltrating T cells after dendritic cell vaccination. TCRdb's copy holds only in-frame clones and misses some; the assay was immunoSEQ multiplex PCR. The sample lists fewer than 110,000 clones; 80% to 90% were seen once. Here the sequenced sample was blood, taken before dendritic cell vaccination. The receptors were sampled from a human donor with glioblastoma.

This rearrangement joins TRBV4-1 to TRBJ2-2; the D gene is possibly TRBD2 (7 bases). Germline loops: CDR1 MGHRA, CDR2 YSYEKL. The CDR3 is 15 amino acids. V lost 0 bases and J lost 6, with 11 bases in between. The CDR3 spells CASSQDGGRAGELFF. DNA for the CDR3: TGCGCCAGCAGCCAAGACGGGGGGCGGGCCGGGGAGCTGTTTTTT.

V gene TRBV7-9 combines with J gene TRBJ2-7; D perhaps matches TRBD1 (5 bases). The CDR3 loop spans 13 amino acids. Germline CDR1 and CDR2: SEHNR and FQNEAQ (reference sequence). V lost 4 bases and J lost 1, with 8 bases in between. In DNA form, the CDR3 reads TGTGCCAGCAGCTCCGACAGTTCCTACGAGCAGTACTTC. This encodes CASSSDSSYEQYF. The complete variable domain, with remaining parts taken from reference TRBV7-9 and TRBJ2-7, reads DTGVSQNPRHKITKRGQNVTFRCDPISEHNRLYWYRQTLGQGPEFLTYFQNEAQLEKSRLLSDRFSAERPKGSFSTLEIQRTEQGDSAMYLCASSSDSSYEQYFGPGTRLTVT.

The rearrangement joins TRBV6-5 to TRBJ1-1; D possibly corresponds to TRBD1 (5 bases). V lost 4 bases and J 1 base, leaving 16 bases between the germline ends. There are 16 residues in the CDR3. Germline V gene lookup returns CDR1 MNHEY and CDR2 SVGAGI. The CDR3 protein is CASSSPDTLGNTEAFF. In nucleotides, the CDR3 is TGTGCCAGCAGTTCCCCGGACACCCTGGGGAACACTGAAGCTTTCTTT.

This clone was found once. The V and J genes are TRBV5-1 and TRBJ2-7; 7 bases align to TRBD1. The CDR3 covers 14 residues. After removal of 2 bases from V and 4 bases from J, the junction contained 6 bases not matched to a gene. The germline CDR1 and CDR2 sequences are SGHRS and YFSETQ. CDR3 amino acids: CASSLNTGAYEQYF. DNA of the CDR3: TGCGCCAGCAGCTTAAATACAGGGGCATACGAGCAGTACTTC.

This clone was recorded once. The CDR3 nucleotides are TGTGCCAGCAGCTCAGACAGGGGGATTACTGGGCAGTACTTC. Encoded protein: CASSSDRGITGQYF. V usage is TRBV5-6 and J usage is TRBJ2-7, with 9 bases matching TRBD1. The CDR3 has 14 amino acids. V lost 3 bases, J lost 9 bases, and 10 bases stayed unmatched. The V gene's germline CDR1 is SGHDT and CDR2 YYEEEE.

The J gene is TRBJ1-2, the V gene TRBV6-6; 10 bases match TRBD1. V lost 7 bases and J lost 6; bases outside the gene matches: 11. The germline V gene encodes CDR1 MNHNY and CDR2 SVGAGI (reference sequence). The CDR3 loop spans 15 amino acids. CDR3 protein: CASILLGQGIDGYTF. The CDR3 coding sequence is TGTGCCAGCATTCTCCTGGGACAGGGGATCGATGGCTACACCTTC.

The chain joins TRBV6-5 to TRBJ2-1; the match to TRBD2 covers 10 bases. The CDR3 contains 14 residues. Germline CDR1 reads MNHEY; CDR2 reads SVGAGI. V trimming: 8 bases; J trimming: 5 bases; junction bases outside the gene matches: 6. The CDR3 nucleotides read TGTGCCAGCTCTAGACTAGCGGGCAACAATGAGCAGTTCTTC. Translation gives CASSRLAGNNEQFF.

The chain uses TRBV13 and TRBJ1-1; TRBD1 agrees at 7 bases. This CDR3 comprises 15 residues. From germline, CDR1 is PRHDT and CDR2 FYEKMQ (reference sequence). Trimming at V came to 7 bases and at J to 7 bases, leaving 15 bases not matched to a gene. CDR3 nucleotides: TGTGCCAGCACCTCATTGGGGGACAGCGAGGATGAAGCTTTCTTT. It is translated as CASTSLGDSEDEAFF.

This sequence joins TRBV4-3 and TRBJ2-1; 9 bases fit TRBD2. The J segment lost 3 bases and the V segment lost 0 bases, leaving 6 bases of the junction unmatched. This CDR3 spans 17 amino acids. From germline, CDR1 is LGHNA and CDR2 YSLEER. The CDR3 nucleotides are TGCGCCAGCAGCCAAGATCTTGCTAGCGGGGTCTACAATGAGCAGTTCTTC. This encodes CASSQDLASGVYNEQFF.

This clone came up once. This chain uses TRBV4-1 with TRBJ2-3, with a possible D match to TRBD2 (5 bases). V was pared by 6 bases and J by 0 bases, with 10 bases between. This CDR3 is built from 14 residues. The V gene's germline CDR1 is MGHRA and CDR2 YSYEKL. For the CDR3, the DNA is TGCGCCAGCAGTCGAGCGGCCAGCACAGATACGCAGTATTTT. It translates to CASSRAASTDTQYF.

This clone has a single count. J is TRBJ1-1 and V is TRBV5-1; 7 nucleotides align to TRBD1. J lost 0 bases, V lost 2 bases, and 7 bases had no gene match. The CDR3 sequence is 16 residues long. Looked up from germline, CDR1 is SGHRS and CDR2 is YFSETQ. The CDR3 region has the DNA TGCGCCAGCAGCTTCCGAGGGGGCGCGTTGAACACTGAAGCTTTCTTT. It codes for CASSFRGGALNTEAFF. Full variable domain (outside the CDR3, taken from reference TRBV5-1 and TRBJ1-1): KAGVTQTPRYLIKTRGQQVTLSCSPISGHRSVSWYQQTPGQGLQFLFEYFSETQRNKGNFPGRFSGRQFSNSRSEMNVSTLELGDSALYLCASSFRGGALNTEAFFGQGTRLTVV.

This chain connects TRBV18 to TRBJ1-2; 7 bases map to TRBD1. Trimming took 0 bases from V and 6 from J; bases not matched to a gene: 7. CDR3 size: 15 residues. CDR1 and CDR2 from the germline V gene are KGHSH and LQKENI. CDR3 loop: CASSPPGTEVDGYTF. DNA of the CDR3: TGTGCCAGCTCACCACCCGGGACAGAGGTGGATGGCTACACCTTC.

This clone has at least ten counts. The rearrangement joins TRBV7-9 to TRBJ2-1, with 12 bases lining up with TRBD2. CDR3 length: 16 residues. The germline gives CDR1 SEHNR, CDR2 FQNEAQ (reference sequence). J gave up 6 bases and V 8 bases, and 11 bases lay outside the gene matches. This chain's CDR3 is CASGPLGTSGFNEQFF. As DNA, the CDR3 is TGTGCCAGCGGGCCCTTGGGGACTAGCGGGTTCAATGAGCAGTTCTTC.

V gene TRBV5-1 combines with J gene TRBJ2-2; tentative D call: TRBD1 (5 bases). Trimming removed 2 bases at V and 4 bases at J, with 15 bases between. CDR1 and CDR2 (germline): SGHRS, YFSETQ. CDR3 length: 16 amino acids. CDR3 amino acids: CASSFNLVGVTGELFF. The CDR3 DNA is TGCGCCAGCAGCTTTAACCTGGTAGGGGTCACCGGGGAGCTGTTTTTT.

V gene TRBV5-3 combines with J gene TRBJ1-5; D might be TRBD1 (6 bases). TRBV5-3 is an ORF, with its function uncertain. The CDR3 has 17 residues. The V end lost 5 bases, the J end lost 0 bases, and 18 bases lay between the germline ends. Here the CDR3 DNA reads TGTGCCAGAAGGAACGCAACAGGGTTTTATAGCAATCAGCCCCAGCATTTT. It yields the protein CARRNATGFYSNQPQHF.

V gene TRBV4-2 combines with J gene TRBJ2-3; 9 bases align to TRBD2. The CDR3 sequence is 14 residues long. Trimming took 5 bases from V and 6 from J; bases not matched to a gene: 6. CDR1 LGHNA and CDR2 YNFKEQ come from the germline V gene. DNA of the CDR3: TGTGCCAGCAGCTTGCGGGGGGGCGGTGATACGCAGTATTTT. This encodes CASSLRGGGDTQYF.

This chain uses TRBV5-1 with TRBJ1-1; the D gene is possibly TRBD1 (5 bases). The CDR3 is 14 residues long. V gave up 6 bases and J gave up 1 base, with 13 bases separating them. CDR1 and CDR2 (germline): SGHRS, YFSETQ. In nucleotides, the CDR3 is TGCGCCAGCACCCCTCGGGGGTGGAACACTGAAGCTTTCTTT. It specifies CASTPRGWNTEAFF.

The chain's CDR3 is CASSFLLARREQYF. The CDR3 region has the DNA TGTGCCAGCAGTTTTTTACTAGCAAGGCGCGAGCAGTACTTC. The V call is TRBV27, the J call TRBJ2-7; D possibly corresponds to TRBD2 (6 bases). Trimming shortened V by 3 bases and J by 6 bases, and 15 bases separated the two germline ends. CDR1 is MNHEY and CDR2 is SMNVEV in the germline V gene (reference sequence). The CDR3 loop spans 14 amino acids.

The chain has TRBV9 and TRBJ1-5; the match to TRBD1 covers 7 bases. Germline V gene lookup returns CDR1 SGDLS and CDR2 YYNGEE. V shed 0 bases, J shed 5 bases, and the junction held 8 bases outside the gene matches. CDR3 length equals 16 residues. The CDR3: CASSVGTGTRDQPQHF. The DNA for the CDR3 is TGTGCCAGCAGCGTAGGGACAGGAACTCGGGATCAGCCCCAGCATTTT.

The V and J genes are TRBV4-1 and TRBJ1-1, with D maybe TRBD1 (5 bases). The V and J ends lost 4 bases and 1 base respectively, with 7 bases between them. The V gene's germline CDR1 is MGHRA and CDR2 YSYEKL. The CDR3 length is 13 residues. CDR3 loop: CASSLTANTEAFF. CDR3 nucleotides: TGCGCCAGCAGCCTGACAGCGAACACTGAAGCTTTCTTT.

The chain joins TRBV5-6 to TRBJ1-4; possible D gene TRBD1, 5 bases. CDR3 length: 15 amino acids. In germline, CDR1 is SGHDT, CDR2 YYEEEE. V shed 3 bases and J shed 8 bases, with 17 bases lying between them. The CDR3 coding sequence is TGTGCCAGCAGCTCCCCCAGGGTACGTGAAGAAAAACTGTTTTTT. Its translation: CASSSPRVREEKLFF.